This T cell receptor (beta chain) was captured in a study of blood T cell repertoires in COVID-19. Background on the study: Samples representing acute and convalescent COVID-19 were sourced from the United States, Italy and Spain. PBMCs, B-cell-depleted T cells, or T cells were the source of the cDNA or gDNA that made up the material.

Original analysis: Nucleated cell counts were estimated from reference gene primer amplification. Sequencing was performed with immunoSEQ multiplex PCR; in TCRdb, only in-frame clones are kept and a portion is missing. V and J calls and clone size are those listed in that table; D and trimming were worked out from the DNA. The sample yields approximately 350,000 clones, around 88% seen once. Followed longitudinally, the Seattle patients had been enrolled during active infection. The V and J ends lost 2 bases and 8 bases respectively, with 18 bases between them. The CDR3 is 16 residues long. The germline V gene encodes CDR1 SGHTA and CDR2 FQGTGA. This clone was counted between two and nine times.

What was sequenced was peripheral blood. This sequence was found in a woman in her sixties or seventies with COVID-19, enrolled during active disease. V is TRBV7-3 and J is TRBJ1-4; D unresolved. The CDR3 reads CASSLLPASAREKLFF. The CDR3 DNA reads as TGTGCCAGCAGCTTACTGCCGGCCTCGGCGAGGGAAAAACTGTTTTTT.